The 9 T cell receptor beta chains below come from one sample, sequenced in a study of blood T cells in healthy people across ages. PCR was performed a second time for 7 to 11 cycles using a sample-barcoded 5' primer and a J-beta primer mix. TCRdb re-called the 5' RACE reads through MiXCR, storing one row per CDR3 protein. The sample shows about 1,500,000 distinct CDR3 sequences, roughly 27% of them seen only once. Material for sequencing was blood. The receptors here all came from a young woman in good health.

This chain connects TRBV20-1 to TRBJ2-5, with TRBD1 matching over 7 bases. The end of the DNA fits TRBJ2-7 better, so the J call may be wrong. The CDR3 spans 12 residues. Germline V gives CDR1 DFQATT, CDR2 SNEGSKA (reference sequence). CDR3 in DNA: TGCAGTGCTAACTCACAGGGGAACGAGCAGTACTTC. This sequence encodes CSANSQGNEQYF.

This clonotype was counted once. The chain recombines TRBV5-1 with TRBJ2-5; 7 bases line up with TRBD1. Germline-derived CDR1 and CDR2 are SGHRS and YFSETQ. Losses at the gene ends were 1 base for V and 2 bases for J; bases not matched to a gene: 14. This CDR3 region has 18 residues. CDR3 region: CASSLMRNRQGRQETQYF. The DNA for the CDR3 is TGCGCCAGCAGCTTGATGCGGAATAGACAGGGCCGACAAGAGACCCAGTACTTC.

This clonotype has only a few counts. This chain links TRBV20-1 with TRBJ1-5; D gene uncertain. The CDR3 has 14 residues. Germline V CDR1 and CDR2: DFQATT, SNEGSKA (reference sequence). Trimming took 6 bases from V and 2 from J, leaving 14 bases between them. The CDR3 loop reads CSAVDRTRNQPQHF. CDR3 coding DNA: TGCAGTGCCGTCGACCGGACCCGCAATCAGCCCCAGCATTTT.

J is TRBJ1-1 and V is TRBV20-1; no definite D call. Trimming stripped 3 bases from V and 1 base from J, with 12 bases between. The CDR3 is made up of 14 amino acids. Germline V gene data show CDR1 as DFQATT and CDR2 as SNEGSKA (reference sequence). The DNA for the CDR3 is TGCAGTGCTAGCCTACAAGGTCGGAACACTGAAGCTTTCTTT. It yields the protein CSASLQGRNTEAFF.

The genes are TRBV4-3 and TRBJ2-3; no firm D call. Germline-derived CDR1 and CDR2 are LGHNA and YSLEER. The CDR3 spans 17 residues. The V gene lost 4 bases and the J gene lost 2 bases, with 19 bases spanning the gap. The CDR3 nucleotides are TGCGCCAGCAGCCCTTCTCCGCCCGGGTCCCCCACAGATACGCAGTATTTT. Translating gives CASSPSPPGSPTDTQYF.

A remark on this clonotype: This may stem from a read error, because a much larger clone lies one nucleotide away. Here the CDR3 omits its conserved ending phenylalanine or tryptophan, so a read error is the likely source. The V call is TRBV15, the J call TRBJ2-7; D is ambiguous. Germline V gene sequence: CDR1 LNHNV, CDR2 YYDKDF (reference sequence). The CDR3 is 13 amino acids. The CDR3 DNA is TGTGCCACCTCGAACAAACCCACCTACGATCAGTACTGC. It specifies CATSNKPTYDQYC.

This clonotype was counted a few times. The chain is built from TRBV6-4 and TRBJ2-2; D call uncertain. Germline V gene lookup returns CDR1 MRHNA and CDR2 SNTAGT. The CDR3 is made up of 12 amino acids. V shed 7 bases and J shed 1 base, with 4 bases lying between them. The CDR3 bases are TGTGCCAGCAAAGGGAACACCGGGGAGCTGTTTTTT. Protein product: CASKGNTGELFF.

Written as DNA, the CDR3 is TGCGCCAGCACCACAACATCCGGGACAGGATATACACCCCTCCACTTT. Its translation is CASTTTSGTGYTPLHF. The chain is built from TRBV5-1 and TRBJ1-6; 8 bases map to TRBD1. V lost 6 bases, J lost 11 bases, and 16 bases stayed unmatched. CDR1 and CDR2 from the germline V gene are SGHRS and YFSETQ. The CDR3 loop spans 16 amino acids.

This clonotype was counted at least ten times. The chain has TRBV20-1 and TRBJ2-1, with unresolved D. The CDR3 spans 10 residues. CDR1 and CDR2 (germline): DFQATT, SNEGSKA (reference sequence). V was shortened by 6 bases and J by 5 bases, with 5 bases between the two germline ends. The CDR3 coding sequence is TGCAGTGCGGATAACAATGAGCAGTTCTTC. Protein product: CSADNNEQFF.